This T cell receptor (beta chain) was recovered during a study of identical twins. Study conclusions and caveats: Whereas memory repertoires showed no such difference, abundant cord blood beta clonotypes carried fewer insertions.

Trimming cost V 8 bases and J 0 bases, with 10 bases left between them. The germline V gene encodes CDR1 DFQATT and CDR2 SNEGSKA (reference sequence). The CDR3 has 13 residues. All donors were healthy, and all were Caucasian. Each CDR3 protein gets one entry after TCRdb re-called the 5' RACE reads with MiXCR. This sample has fewer than 500,000 distinct CDR3 sequences, with roughly 24% found just once. Details on this clonotype: Its antigen is as yet unknown.

In addition, the sample was reused for a study of T cells expressing NK-cell markers.

The source of this sequence is a young woman in good health. The chain employs TRBV20-1 and TRBJ1-4; D is unresolved. Sample: CD4+ T cells sorted from blood. CDR3 DNA sequence: TGCAGTCCCAGTCGTGCAACTAATGAAAAACTGTTTTTT. It yields the protein CSPSRATNEKLFF.